Listed here is a single T cell receptor (beta chain). Its antigen is currently not known. Base-call qualities are not available, and no considerably larger clone is one nucleotide away. The sample is drawn from a study of T cells in narcolepsy (dated by TCRdb to the late 2010s). Background for the entire study: The study enrolled patients with narcolepsy type 1 or type 2 (NT1, NT2) together with healthy control donors. The study sought autoreactive T cells targeting hypocretin neuron self-antigens (hypocretin, TRIB2) in narcolepsy patients, using TCR Vbeta sequencing to track clonotypes in blood and CSF. What the research found in general, with its limitations: No sequences matching autoreactive T cell clones were present in some of the blood memory CD4+ repertoires from patients and controls. Autoreactive clonotypes were reported to be detected serially in the blood of the same patients and of different patients, but not in the blood of healthy controls. Patients and controls had comparable numbers of sequenced blood memory CD4+ clonotypes, averaging about 39,000 and 30,000, respectively. Plots comparing CSF and blood CD4+ T cell clonotypes from the same patient highlighted HCRT-specific and TRIB2-specific autoreactive clonotypes.

The library was prepared using the immunoSEQ multiplex PCR assay. Sourced from immuneACCESS, this table was stored by TCRdb with only in-frame sequences that have V and J called. A share of the clones is absent; for the studies checked, an unresolved V gene accounts for under half, and the remainder has no known explanation. The sample records about 40,000 clones, around 89% of which are singletons. Roughly 1.2% of the sample goes to the ten largest clones. Trimming removed 5 bases from V and 2 bases from J, leaving 12 bases between the germline ends. The germline V gene gives CDR1 as SGHTA and CDR2 as FQGNSA. Including the terminal cysteine and phenylalanine, the CDR3 comprises 14 residues. Only CDR3 DNA remains: 42 bases, in frame from the first base. For TCR Vbeta sequencing, memory CD4+ T cells were sorted ex vivo from the peripheral blood of both healthy controls and narcolepsy patients.

Sequenced sample: CD45RA- memory CD4+ T cells from PBMCs. Taken with the paper, the label for cell subset or site translates to: memory T cells sorted ex vivo from peripheral blood. The receptor chain draws on TRBV7-2 and TRBJ1-2, with a tentative D gene TRBD1 over 5 matching bases. This clonotype was sampled from a human donor with narcolepsy. CDR3 reads: CASSPGTENYGYTF. At the DNA level, the sequence is TGTGCCAGCAGCCCGGGGACGGAAAACTATGGCTACACCTTC.